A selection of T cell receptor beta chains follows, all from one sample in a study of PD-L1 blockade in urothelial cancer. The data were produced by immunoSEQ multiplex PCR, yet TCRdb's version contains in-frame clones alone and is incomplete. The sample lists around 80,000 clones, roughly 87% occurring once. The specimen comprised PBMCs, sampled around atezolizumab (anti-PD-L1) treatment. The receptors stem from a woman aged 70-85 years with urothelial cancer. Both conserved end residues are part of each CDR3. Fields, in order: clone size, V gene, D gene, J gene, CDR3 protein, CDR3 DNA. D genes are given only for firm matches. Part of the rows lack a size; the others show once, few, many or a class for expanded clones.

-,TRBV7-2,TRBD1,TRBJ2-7,CASSSRTGGRYEQYF,TGTGCCAGCAGCTCACGGACAGGGGGCCGCTACGAGCAGTACTTC
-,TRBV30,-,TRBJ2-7,CAWTPDGRTGYEQYF,TGTGCCTGGACCCCCGACGGGAGAACTGGCTACGAGCAGTACTTC
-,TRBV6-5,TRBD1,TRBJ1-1,CASSWTGQTEAFF,TGTGCCAGCAGTTGGACAGGGCAAACTGAAGCTTTCTTT
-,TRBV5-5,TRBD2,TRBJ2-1,CASSPSPRGRANEQFF,TGTGCCAGCAGCCCATCCCCCCGCGGGAGGGCCAATGAGCAGTTCTTC
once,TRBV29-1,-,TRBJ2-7,CSVELQGKPYEQYF,TGCAGCGTTGAACTGCAGGGGAAGCCCTACGAGCAGTACTTC
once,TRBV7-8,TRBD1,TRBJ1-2,CASSPRTGTNYGYTF,TGTGCCAGCAGCCCGAGGACAGGGACTAACTATGGCTACACCTTC
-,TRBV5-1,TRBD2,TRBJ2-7,CASSLGSSGVVHYEQYF,TGCGCCAGCAGCTTGGGATCTAGCGGGGTAGTTCACTACGAGCAGTACTTC
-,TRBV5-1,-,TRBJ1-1,CASSLAPGQNEAFF,TGCGCCAGCAGCTTGGCCCCCGGACAGAATGAAGCTTTCTTT
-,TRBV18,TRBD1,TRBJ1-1,CASSPPGQGGHAEAFF,TGTGCCAGCTCACCGCCGGGACAGGGTGGTCACGCTGAAGCTTTCTTT
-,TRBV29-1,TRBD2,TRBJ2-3,CSANRLAGGATQYF,TGCAGCGCCAATCGGCTAGCGGGAGGAGCTACGCAGTATTTT
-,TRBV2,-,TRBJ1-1,CASRIGLMGAEAFF,TGTGCCAGCAGAATAGGCCTTATGGGGGCGGAAGCTTTCTTT